The 14 T cell receptor beta chains below were found in one sample sequenced in a study of blood T cell repertoires in COVID-19. TCRdb's copy holds only in-frame clones and misses some; the assay was immunoSEQ multiplex PCR. The sample shows about 46,000 clones, approximately 85% of them seen only once. Material for sequencing was peripheral blood. These receptor sequences come from a man aged 55 to 70 with acute or convalescent COVID-19.

V and J are TRBV7-2 and TRBJ1-2; 7 bases are shared with TRBD1. Losses at the gene ends were 3 bases for V and 13 bases for J; bases not matched to a gene: 8. The germline V gene encodes CDR1 SGHTA and CDR2 FQGNSA. This CDR3 region has 12 residues. For the CDR3, the DNA is TGTGCCAGCAGCTTTCGGACAGGCTTGGGCACCTTC. Translation: CASSFRTGLGTF.

The J gene is TRBJ2-3, the V gene TRBV7-6, with 14 bases lining up with TRBD2. Per germline, CDR1 SGHVS and CDR2 FNYEAQ. With 2 bases clipped from V and 6 bases from J, the junction kept 7 bases outside the gene matches. The CDR3 extends over 17 amino acids. CDR3 protein: CASSLTTSGRAVDTQYF. In nucleotides, the CDR3 is TGTGCCAGCAGCTTAACGACTAGCGGGAGGGCCGTGGATACGCAGTATTTT.

The V gene is TRBV6-5, the J gene TRBJ2-7; 11 nucleotides line up with TRBD2. Per germline, CDR1 MNHEY and CDR2 SVGAGI. With 7 bases clipped from V and 6 bases from J, the junction kept 5 bases outside the gene matches. The CDR3 has 13 amino acids. This CDR3 is CASTSSGRAEQYF. CDR3 bases: TGTGCCAGCACTAGTAGCGGGAGGGCCGAGCAGTACTTC.

This clone was observed a handful of times. The chain employs TRBV28 and TRBJ2-7; TRBD2 agrees at 10 bases. CDR1 is MDHEN, CDR2 SYDVKM, per germline. The CDR3 runs to 15 residues. The V segment lost 2 bases and the J segment 6 bases; nucleotides outside the gene matches: 7. The CDR3 region has the DNA TGTGCCAGCAGTTTACTAGCGGGAGTTTGGGGCGAGCAGTACTTC. Protein: CASSLLAGVWGEQYF.

This clone qualifies as large. The chain joins TRBV27 to TRBJ2-7; D ambiguous. CDR1 MNHEY and CDR2 SMNVEV come from the germline V gene (reference sequence). Trimming pared 8 bases from V and 0 bases from J, leaving 8 bases between. CDR3 length equals 12 residues. CDR3 sequence reads: CASFSSSYEQYF. Written as DNA, the CDR3 is TGTGCCAGCTTTTCGAGCTCCTACGAGCAGTACTTC.

This chain joins TRBV5-1 and TRBJ2-1; 8 bases align to TRBD1. The CDR3 runs 15 residues. After removal of 4 bases from V and 4 bases from J, the junction contained 7 bases not matched to a gene. Germline V gives CDR1 SGHRS, CDR2 YFSETQ. CDR3 region: CASSEQGGGYNEQFF. As DNA, the CDR3 is TGCGCCAGCAGCGAACAGGGGGGCGGGTACAATGAGCAGTTCTTC.

V usage is TRBV28 and J usage is TRBJ1-4; 7 bases map to TRBD1. This CDR3 spans 14 amino acids. Germline V lookup: CDR1 MDHEN, CDR2 SYDVKM. Trimming cost V 4 bases and J 6 bases; bases outside gene matches: 5. CDR3 DNA: TGTGCCAGCAGTTACAGGGGTCTGGATGAAAAACTGTTTTTT. It specifies CASSYRGLDEKLFF.

The J gene is TRBJ2-1, the V gene TRBV18; D is possibly TRBD2 (6 bases). The germline gives CDR1 KGHSH, CDR2 LQKENI. The CDR3 loop spans 15 amino acids. V was shortened by 0 bases and J by 7 bases, with 13 bases between the two germline ends. This CDR3 is CASSPPSGERNEQFF. In nucleotides, the CDR3 is TGTGCCAGCTCACCACCGTCGGGGGAGAGGAATGAGCAGTTCTTC.

This CDR3 is CASSLSDRTYEQYF. In DNA form, the CDR3 reads TGTGCCAGCAGTTTATCGGACAGGACCTACGAGCAGTACTTC. The chain recombines TRBV27 with TRBJ2-7; 7 nucleotides line up with TRBD1. This CDR3 is 14 amino acids long. Trimming took 0 bases from V and 2 from J; bases not matched to a gene: 1. Germline V lookup: CDR1 MNHEY, CDR2 SMNVEV (reference sequence).

This chain links TRBV6-5 with TRBJ2-7, with D perhaps matching TRBD2 (6 bases). The V gene's germline CDR1 is MNHEY and CDR2 SVGAGI. Trimming left V 10 bases short and J 0 bases short, with 16 bases between. The CDR3 loop spans 14 amino acids. The CDR3 DNA is TGTGCCAACCGTAGCGGTCTTAGCTCCTACGAGCAGTACTTC. This codes for CANRSGLSSYEQYF.

J is TRBJ1-4 and V is TRBV12-5, with a tentative D call TRBD1 (6 bases). The CDR3 sequence is 17 residues long. V was pared by 4 bases and J by 2 bases, with 17 bases between. The V gene's germline CDR1 is LGHNT and CDR2 FRNRAP. The DNA for the CDR3 is TGTGCTAGTGGTTCCCCTGCAGGGGCTAGTACTAATGAAAAACTGTTTTTT. This sequence encodes CASGSPAGASTNEKLFF.

This clone was detected once. The chain links TRBV20-1 to TRBJ2-7, with a possible D match to TRBD2 (6 bases). The V end was cut by 5 bases, the J end by 7 bases, with 9 bases between. This CDR3 has 10 amino acids. Germline V gene sequence: CDR1 DFQATT, CDR2 SNEGSKA (reference sequence). The CDR3 DNA reads TGCAGTGCTTTGGAGGGGGAGCAGTACTTC. As protein: CSALEGEQYF.

The rearrangement links TRBV19 to TRBJ1-5, with TRBD1 as a possible D gene (5 bases). This CDR3 has 13 amino acids. CDR1 and CDR2 (germline): LNHDA, SQIVND (reference sequence). The V end lost 6 bases, the J end lost 5 bases, and 11 bases lay between the germline ends. CDR3 residues: CASSILGDQPQHF. CDR3 in DNA: TGTGCCAGTAGCATACTAGGGGATCAGCCCCAGCATTTT.

The rearrangement uses TRBV7-6 and TRBJ1-1, with D unclear. The V end was cut by 1 base, the J end by 5 bases, with 8 bases between. The CDR3 covers 13 residues. Germline CDR1 SGHVS, CDR2 FNYEAQ. CDR3 in amino acids: CASSLGSRTEAFF. Here the CDR3 DNA reads TGTGCCAGCAGCTTAGGGAGTCGGACTGAAGCTTTCTTT.